Following are 6 T cell receptor beta chains from one sample sequenced in a study of shared clonotypes between healthy human individuals. Method: immunoSEQ multiplex PCR; TCRdb's copy keeps in-frame clones and lacks some. The table lists about 2,200,000 clones, 85% to 95% of them singletons. CD45RO-negative, CCR7-positively selected cells formed the naive CD8 fraction, excluding terminally differentiated effector memory CD45RA+ cells. Material for sequencing was naive CD8+ T cells from PBMCs. Every receptor here comes from a man between 18 and 29 years old in good health. Some clones in this sample may be carry-over from other donors' samples.

About this clone: Within the sample, other DNA sequences also encode this same CDR3. The V and J genes are TRBV4-3 and TRBJ1-1, with D unclear. The CDR3 has 14 residues. Germline CDR1 is LGHNA and CDR2 is YSLEER. Trimming left V 0 bases short and J 1 base short, with 6 bases between. CDR3 protein: CASSQDTGNTEAFF. CDR3 coding DNA: TGCGCCAGCAGCCAAGATACGGGGAACACTGAAGCTTTCTTT.

The CDR3, as DNA: TGTGCCAGCAGTTCAGGGATTCATCAGCCCCAGCATTTT. This gives the protein CASSSGIHQPQHF. The rearrangement links TRBV5-6 to TRBJ1-5, with D perhaps TRBD1 (5 bases). Germline V CDR1 and CDR2: SGHDT, YYEEEE. This CDR3 is built from 13 residues. V was pared by 5 bases and J by 5 bases, with 11 bases between.

The rearrangement links TRBV27 to TRBJ1-2; D is perhaps TRBD1 (5 bases). Germline CDR1 and CDR2: MNHEY and SMNVEV (reference sequence). This CDR3 is 15 amino acids long. Trimming shortened V by 2 bases and J by 4 bases, and 14 bases separated the two germline ends. In DNA, the CDR3 is TGTGCCAGCAGTTTACGGGGGTCCCCCCTCTATGGCTACACCTTC. Amino acid sequence: CASSLRGSPLYGYTF.

This chain uses TRBV21-1 with TRBJ2-2; the D call of TRBD2 is as the table states it, not checked on the DNA. TRBV21-1 represents a pseudogene. The CDR3 totals 15 residues. CDR3 in DNA: TGTGCCAGCAGCAAAGTGGACTCGCACACCGGGGAGCTGTTTTTT. It yields the protein CASSKVDSHTGELFF.

The gene calls are TRBV5-6 and TRBJ2-7; 7 bases fit TRBD1. V gave up 4 bases and J gave up 3 bases; unmatched junction bases: 10. The CDR3 covers 15 residues. Germline V gene sequence: CDR1 SGHDT, CDR2 YYEEEE. The CDR3 sequence: CASSPWAGGSYEQYF. CDR3 DNA: TGTGCCAGCAGCCCCTGGGCAGGGGGTAGCTACGAGCAGTACTTC.

The chain joins TRBV5-4 to TRBJ2-3; D remains unclear. This CDR3 is built from 15 residues. The germline CDR1 and CDR2 sequences are SGHNT and YYREEE (reference sequence). The germline V and J ends were trimmed by 1 base and 0 bases, with 9 bases remaining between them. The CDR3: CASSLPLGSTDTQYF. Written as DNA, the CDR3 is TGTGCCAGCAGCTTGCCCCTGGGGAGCACAGATACGCAGTATTTT.